Shown below are 15 T cell receptor beta chains from a single sample sequenced in a study of pediatric ulcerative colitis. One to two pinch biopsies were taken from the rectum during colonoscopy. Here immunoSEQ multiplex PCR was the method, and the copy in TCRdb shows in-frame clones only, minus some. The sample includes under 50,000 clones, around 78% of them seen just once. The source material was gut tissue. The source is a girl aged 5-17 years with moderate ulcerative colitis.

The rearrangement links TRBV4-2 to TRBJ1-6; D unclear. The CDR3 extends over 16 amino acids. Looked up from germline, CDR1 is LGHNA and CDR2 is YNFKEQ. V was pared by 0 bases and J by 8 bases, with 14 bases between. DNA for the CDR3: TGTGCCAGCAGCCAAGAGGCGGGAAGGATGGATTCACCCCTCCACTTT. It yields the protein CASSQEAGRMDSPLHF.

The chain has TRBV5-5 and TRBJ1-5; 8 nucleotides align to TRBD1. Germline CDR1 is SGHKS and CDR2 is YYEKEE (reference sequence). Trimming cost V 2 bases and J 0 bases; bases outside gene matches: 1. The CDR3 totals 15 residues. CDR3 loop: CASSFQGASNQPQHF. As DNA, the CDR3 is TGTGCCAGCAGCTTCCAGGGGGCTAGCAATCAGCCCCAGCATTTT.

This clone was recorded only once. The CDR3 DNA follows: TGCGCCAGCAGCTTGATGGATTCCGGGGAGCTGTTTTTT. Translating gives CASSLMDSGELFF. The rearrangement joins TRBV5-1 to TRBJ2-2; D is unclear. Germline CDR1 is SGHRS and CDR2 is YFSETQ. There are 13 residues in the CDR3. Trimming stripped 1 base from V and 6 bases from J, with 7 bases between.

As DNA, the CDR3 is TGTGCCAGCAGCCTGCCCTTGGGACAGGGGACCTACGAGCAGTACTTC. Residues: CASSLPLGQGTYEQYF. The chain is built from TRBV9 and TRBJ2-7; TRBD1 agrees at 10 bases. V lost 4 bases, J lost 2 bases, and 9 bases stayed unmatched. CDR3 length: 16 residues. CDR1 and CDR2 (germline): SGDLS, YYNGEE.

The table lists this clone with a few counts. The gene calls are TRBV11-2 and TRBJ1-1; weak D call: TRBD1 (6 bases). The germline V and J ends were trimmed by 5 bases and 8 bases, with 12 bases remaining between them. The CDR3 extends over 12 amino acids. Germline V gene sequence: CDR1 SGHAT, CDR2 FQNNGV. CDR3 protein: CASSPGGPEAFF. The CDR3 DNA is TGTGCCAGCAGCCCGGGGGGCCCAGAAGCTTTCTTT.

The V gene is TRBV30, the J gene TRBJ2-3; 8 positions agree with TRBD2. Germline V gene lookup returns CDR1 GTSNPN and CDR2 SVGIG (reference sequence). With V trimmed by 0 bases and J by 11 bases, 10 bases remained unmatched. The CDR3 spans 14 residues. The CDR3: CAWSVLGREGMQYF. The CDR3 coding sequence is TGTGCCTGGAGTGTACTCGGTCGGGAGGGGATGCAGTATTTT.

This rearrangement joins TRBV19 to TRBJ1-1; TRBD1 might be the D (6 bases). V was trimmed by 9 bases and J by 3 bases, leaving 14 bases between them. The CDR3 extends over 13 amino acids. Germline V gives CDR1 LNHDA, CDR2 SQIVND (reference sequence). CDR3 DNA sequence: TGTGCCAGCAGGACAGACCGAGACACTGAAGCTTTCTTT. Amino acids: CASRTDRDTEAFF.

The rearrangement links TRBV2 to TRBJ1-2; TRBD1 might be the D (5 bases). CDR3 length equals 14 residues. Germline values: CDR1 SNHLY, CDR2 FYNNEI. Trimming took 6 bases from V and 0 from J, leaving 11 bases between them. The CDR3 DNA is TGTGCCAGCAGAGACCAGGGATCTAACTATGGCTACACCTTC. Protein product: CASRDQGSNYGYTF.

This clone was recorded once. The chain carries TRBV14 and TRBJ2-1; D is unresolved. The CDR3 sequence is 12 residues long. V gave up 4 bases and J gave up 8 bases, with 9 bases separating them. CDR1 and CDR2 (germline): SGHDN, FVKESK. The DNA of the CDR3 is TGTGCCAGCAGCCTGAACAGCCATGAGCAGTTCTTC. Its translation: CASSLNSHEQFF.

This clone has just a few counts. This rearrangement joins TRBV2 to TRBJ2-3; D may be TRBD1 or TRBD2 (5 bases each). V shed 7 bases and J shed 2 bases, with 25 bases lying between them. The CDR3 is made up of 18 amino acids. Germline V CDR1 and CDR2: SNHLY, FYNNEI. CDR3 bases: TGTGCCAGCACCCCCGCCGCAGGGAGAGGCTGGGTCACAGATACGCAGTATTTT. It encodes CASTPAAGRGWVTDTQYF.

This clone was counted a single time. The chain carries TRBV5-4 and TRBJ2-3; no reliable D call. V was clipped by 5 bases and J by 0 bases, with 4 bases between them. This CDR3 is built from 12 residues. Germline loops: CDR1 SGHNT, CDR2 YYREEE (reference sequence). CDR3 DNA sequence: TGTGCCAGCAGGGAAAGCACAGATACGCAGTATTTT. Its protein is CASRESTDTQYF.

This chain links TRBV5-1 with TRBJ2-5, with a possible D match to TRBD2 (6 bases). The germline V gene encodes CDR1 SGHRS and CDR2 YFSETQ. CDR3 length equals 16 residues. With 4 bases removed from V and 0 bases from J, the gap between germline ends came to 16 bases. The CDR3 loop is CASSATGGVYQETQYF. The CDR3 DNA follows: TGCGCCAGCAGCGCAACCGGAGGGGTGTACCAAGAGACCCAGTACTTC. Using reference TRBV5-1 and TRBJ2-5 for the parts outside the CDR3, the full variable domain is KAGVTQTPRYLIKTRGQQVTLSCSPISGHRSVSWYQQTPGQGLQFLFEYFSETQRNKGNFPGRFSGRQFSNSRSEMNVSTLELGDSALYLCASSATGGVYQETQYFGPGTRLLVL.

The V call is TRBV7-9, the J call TRBJ2-1; D is undetermined. This CDR3 has 15 residues. CDR1 SEHNR and CDR2 FQNEAQ come from the germline V gene (reference sequence). Trimming left V 4 bases short and J 3 bases short, with 13 bases between. The CDR3 sequence is CASSSLSRSYNEQFF. For the CDR3, the DNA is TGTGCCAGCAGCTCCTTGAGCAGAAGCTACAATGAGCAGTTCTTC. The complete variable domain, with remaining parts taken from reference TRBV7-9 and TRBJ2-1, reads DTGVSQNPRHKITKRGQNVTFRCDPISEHNRLYWYRQTLGQGPEFLTYFQNEAQLEKSRLLSDRFSAERPKGSFSTLEIQRTEQGDSAMYLCASSSLSRSYNEQFFGPGTRLTVL.

This chain connects TRBV5-4 to TRBJ1-1; TRBD1 is a possible D gene (5 bases). The CDR3 length is 15 residues. CDR1 is SGHNT and CDR2 is YYREEE in the germline V gene (reference sequence). V was trimmed by 0 bases and J by 0 bases, leaving 9 bases between them. The CDR3 nucleotides are TGTGCCAGCAGCTTGGAGCGACAGATGAACACTGAAGCTTTCTTT. The encoded protein is CASSLERQMNTEAFF.

This chain uses TRBV4-2 with TRBJ2-3, with TRBD2 matching 10 bases. V shed 1 base and J 0 bases; nucleotides not matched to a gene: 7. The CDR3 covers 18 residues. Germline V gene lookup returns CDR1 LGHNA and CDR2 YNFKEQ. CDR3 region: CASSQGLAGDPSTDTQYF. Here the CDR3 DNA reads TGTGCCAGCAGCCAAGGGCTAGCGGGAGACCCTAGCACAGATACGCAGTATTTT.